These T cell receptor beta chains were read from a single sample in a study of blood T cell repertoires in COVID-19. Assay used: immunoSEQ multiplex PCR; TCRdb lists only in-frame clones, some missing. This table has around 250,000 clones, approximately 79% appearing once. Sequencing was carried out using PBMCs or T cells enriched from blood (not recorded which). These receptors all stem from a man under 40 with acute COVID-19. The CDR3 runs from the conserved cysteine through the conserved F or W. The order of the fields is clone size, J gene, D gene, V gene, CDR3 DNA, CDR3 protein. The D gene is left open where the match is weak. Expanded clones are given a class, and other clones once, few, many or no size at all.

NA | TRBJ2-5 | NA | TRBV7-7 | TGTGCTAGCAGCTTACCAGGGCTGGAGACCCAGTACTTC | CASSLPGLETQYF
NA | TRBJ1-1 | NA | TRBV6-6 | TGTGCCAGCAAGGGGCGGTCCACTGAAGCTTTCTTT | CASKGRSTEAFF
NA | TRBJ2-5 | NA | TRBV2 | TGTGCCGGATCGGGACACCCGCCGGAGACCCAGTACTTC | CAGSGHPPETQYF
NA | TRBJ1-2 | TRBD1 | TRBV7-2 | TGTGCCAGCAGCCGGGCGGTCCAGGACAGGGGGCTTTTTGGCTACACCTTC | CASSRAVQDRGLFGYTF
NA | TRBJ2-1 | NA | TRBV24-1 | TGTGCCACCAGTGATGCGGGACGGGTATACAATGAGCAGTTCTTC | CATSDAGRVYNEQFF
NA | TRBJ1-5 | TRBD1 | TRBV28 | TGTGCCAGCAGTTGGGACAGGGTAAATCAGCCCCAGCATTTT | CASSWDRVNQPQHF
NA | TRBJ2-2 | TRBD1 | TRBV6-5 | TGTGCCAGCAGACTGGGACAGTACACCGGGGAGCTGTTTTTT | CASRLGQYTGELFF
NA | TRBJ2-3 | NA | TRBV13 | TGTGCCAGCAGCCCAGCGCGGGACTTCTCTTTCGATACGCAGTATTTT | CASSPARDFSFDTQYF
NA | TRBJ1-2 | NA | TRBV28 | TGTGCCAGCAGTCCCCCAGGGGTCAGAGTTGGCTACACCTTC | CASSPPGVRVGYTF
NA | TRBJ2-1 | TRBD1 | TRBV14 | TGTGCCAGCAGCCCCCACCGGGACAGGCAATACAATGAGCAGTTCTTC | CASSPHRDRQYNEQFF
NA | TRBJ2-1 | NA | TRBV6-1 | TGTGCCAGCAGTGGAACCGGGACACAATCCTACAATGAGCAGTTCTTC | CASSGTGTQSYNEQFF
NA | TRBJ1-3 | TRBD1 | TRBV30 | TGTGCCTGGAGAAAGAGACAGGGGCAAGGAAACACCATATATTTT | CAWRKRQGQGNTIYF
NA | TRBJ2-1 | NA | TRBV7-9 | TGTGCCAGCAGCTTATTCGACAGAAACAATGAGCAGTTCTTC | CASSLFDRNNEQFF
NA | TRBJ1-4 | TRBD1 | TRBV4-1 | TGCGCCAGCAGCATAGGACAGGGGGCTAATGAAAAACTGTTTTTT | CASSIGQGANEKLFF
NA | TRBJ2-5 | NA | TRBV5-1 | TGCGCCAGCAGCTTAACCTCAACAGGGCAAGAGACCCAGTACTTC | CASSLTSTGQETQYF
few | TRBJ1-5 | NA | TRBV11-1 | TGTGCCAGCAGCTTAGACGGACTCCCTAATCAGCCCCAGCATTTT | CASSLDGLPNQPQHF
NA | TRBJ1-6 | NA | TRBV6-5 | TGTGCCAGCACCACCGTCGGGAATTCACCCCTCCACTTT | CASTTVGNSPLHF
NA | TRBJ1-2 | TRBD1 | TRBV5-1 | TGTGCCAGCAGCTTGGTTGGGCAGGGGGATGGCTACACCTTC | CASSLVGQGDGYTF
NA | TRBJ1-5 | NA | TRBV19 | TGTGCCACCATAACGACCGGAGGTAGGACTTTCTATGGCAATCAGCCCCAGCATTTT | CATITTGGRTFYGNQPQHF
NA | TRBJ2-1 | TRBD2 | TRBV7-8 | TGTGCCAGCCGCCCGGGACTAGCGGCTAGCTCCTACAATGAGCAGTTCTTC | CASRPGLAASSYNEQFF
NA | TRBJ2-2 | TRBD2 | TRBV19 | TGTGCCAGTAGTATCAGCGGGGCGAACACCGGGGAGCTGTTTTTT | CASSISGANTGELFF
once | TRBJ1-2 | NA | TRBV21-1 | TGTGCCAGCAACGGGGGAACCAACTATGGCTACACCTTC | CASNGGTNYGYTF
NA | TRBJ2-1 | TRBD1 | TRBV5-6 | TGTGCCAGCAGCCCCCCGAGGACAGGTAACCATGAGCAGTTCTTC | CASSPPRTGNHEQFF
NA | TRBJ1-1 | TRBD1 | TRBV11-2 | TGTGCCAGCAGACGGACAGGACAGCATGAAGCTTTCTTT | CASRRTGQHEAFF
once | TRBJ1-2 | TRBD1 | TRBV6-5 | TGTGCCGCTAGGACAGGGGGCAGGGATGGCTACACCTTC | CAARTGGRDGYTF
NA | TRBJ1-1 | NA | TRBV6-5 | TGTGCCAGCAGTCGGGGGACCCCCTCTGAAGCTTTCTTT | CASSRGTPSEAFF
NA | TRBJ1-3 | TRBD1 | TRBV3-1/TRBV3-2 | TGTGCCAGCAGCCAACCACAGGGGGCTAGAAACACCATATATTTT | CASSQPQGARNTIYF
NA | TRBJ1-1 | TRBD1 | TRBV2 | TGTGCCAGCACCTCGGACAGGGGAGAAGCTTTGAACACTGAAGCTTTCTTT | CASTSDRGEALNTEAFF
NA | TRBJ1-2 | NA | TRBV10-3 | TGTGCCATCCTCGCAAGTCCAGACTATGGCTACACCTTC | CAILASPDYGYTF
NA | TRBJ2-2 | NA | TRBV10-1 | TGCGCCAGCAGTCCTCGGGACAAGTACACCGGGGAGCTGTTTTTT | CASSPRDKYTGELFF
NA | TRBJ2-6 | NA | TRBV9 | TGTGCCAGCAGCACGCGGGGTGAGGGGGCCAACGTCCTGACTTTC | CASSTRGEGANVLTF
NA | TRBJ2-3 | NA | TRBV13 | TGTGCCAGCAGGCCCTGGACTGGGGAGGATACGCAGTATTTT | CASRPWTGEDTQYF
NA | TRBJ2-6 | TRBD1 | TRBV19 | TGTGCCAGTATGACAGGGGGCGTTGGGGCCAACGTCCTGACTTTC | CASMTGGVGANVLTF
NA | TRBJ2-5 | TRBD1 | TRBV6-5 | TGTGCCAGCAGTACCGGGACAGTGACTCAAGAGACCCAGTACTTC | CASSTGTVTQETQYF
NA | TRBJ2-1 | TRBD2 | TRBV24-1 | TGTGCCACCAGTGATCCCGGGACTAGTAGCTATGAGCAGTTCTTC | CATSDPGTSSYEQFF
NA | TRBJ2-3 | NA | TRBV2 | TGTGCCAGCAGTGAGCAGACAATCACAGATACGCAGTATTTT | CASSEQTITDTQYF
NA | TRBJ2-1 | TRBD1 | TRBV27 | TGTGCCAGCAGTTTAATCCGGGACAGGCGAGACGGGGTGCAGTTCTTC | CASSLIRDRRDGVQFF
NA | TRBJ2-5 | TRBD1 | TRBV24-1 | TGTGCCACCAGTGGGGGACAGGGAGTGTGGGAGACCCAGTACTTC | CATSGGQGVWETQYF
NA | TRBJ1-2 | NA | TRBV30 | TGTGCCTGGAGTAAGAGCCGCTACTATGGCTACACCTTC | CAWSKSRYYGYTF
NA | TRBJ2-3 | NA | TRBV11-2 | TGTGCCAGCAGCCCCTCCTCTAACCCCACAGATACGCAGTATTTT | CASSPSSNPTDTQYF
NA | TRBJ2-3 | TRBD2 | TRBV5-4 | TGTGCCAGCAGCTTGGAACTAGCGGATACAGATACGCAGTATTTT | CASSLELADTDTQYF
NA | TRBJ2-1 | NA | TRBV20-1 | TGCAGTGCACCGGACAGCTATGAGCAGTTCTTC | CSAPDSYEQFF
NA | TRBJ1-2 | NA | TRBV7-9 | TGTGCCAGCAGCTTCAGGACACCTGTCGTGGGCTACACCTTC | CASSFRTPVVGYTF
NA | TRBJ1-5 | NA | TRBV7-2 | TGTGCCAGCAGCTTAGGACAGTATAGCAATCAGCCCCAGCATTTT | CASSLGQYSNQPQHF
NA | TRBJ1-4 | NA | TRBV25-1 | TGTGCCAGCAGCACTACTGGGGGGGGTGAAAAACTGTTTTTT | CASSTTGGGEKLFF
NA | TRBJ2-1 | NA | TRBV18 | TGTGCCAGCTCACCACCGACTACCAATGAGCAGTTCTTC | CASSPPTTNEQFF
NA | TRBJ2-1 | NA | TRBV19 | TGTGCCAGTAAGTATGCCGGTGACAATGAGCAGTTCTTC | CASKYAGDNEQFF
once | TRBJ2-1 | TRBD1 | TRBV5-1 | TGCGCCAGCAGCTTGGACAGGGGCGAGCAGTTCTTC | CASSLDRGEQFF
NA | TRBJ2-5 | NA | TRBV7-2 | TGTGCCAGCAGCTTATCGCTAGGTAAAGAGACCCAGTACTTC | CASSLSLGKETQYF